The rows below give T cell receptor beta chains drawn from one sample of a study of cytomegalovirus exposure and HLA in healthy donors. Clones were read by immunoSEQ multiplex PCR, and TCRdb kept only the in-frame ones, dropping some. The sample holds approximately 160,000 clones, 76% seen once. Sequenced: PBMCs. These receptors were obtained from a female donor in good health and CMV-seronegative. Each CDR3 is given with its conserved first and last residue.

v_call	cdr3_aa
TRBV6-6	CASSYSQLQPQHF
TRBV11-1	CASSLEGYEQYF
TRBV5-6	CASSYTGFLRSYEQYF
TRBV30	CAWSGSGTLQYF
TRBV27	CASSLVAGEPYNEQFF
TRBV27	CASSSLGTSGGGGGDTQYF
TRBV2	CASSEWGVLAGGKHEQYF
TRBV18	CASSPFSGGSDTQYF
TRBV19	CASSRGGDSSYEQYF
TRBV27	CASSFQGAHGYTF
TRBV6-6	CASSSPDREGTEAFF
TRBV5-4	CASSPGGESYEQYF
TRBV5-4	CASSPGSAGGELFF
TRBV7-6	CASSLEGSGRSTDTQYF
TRBV4-3	CASSQDLAGGYEQYF
TRBV19	CASTLGQTNTGELFF
TRBV7-9	CASSRRLWTQAFF